A single sample gave rise to the 20 T cell receptor beta chains below, sequenced in a study of CD8 T cells in ankylosing spondylitis. General study results and limits: In ankylosing spondylitis blood, a motif of roughly eight highly homologous TCR beta variants appeared characteristic.

The antigens of these receptors remain unknown. TCRdb analysed the 5' RACE reads with MiXCR anew, one entry per CDR3 protein. The data contain over 700,000 distinct CDR3 sequences, 15% to 20% of them singletons. Input material: blood, either unsorted or a sorted T cell fraction (not recorded which). The receptors shown here come from a male donor with ankylosing spondylitis.

Only a few counts were recorded for this clonotype. V is TRBV9 and J is TRBJ1-3; TRBD1 matches 8 bases. Looked up from germline, CDR1 is SGDLS and CDR2 is YYNGEE. The CDR3 sequence is 17 residues long. The V gene end was trimmed by 4 bases and the J gene end by 0 bases; junction bases not matched to a gene: 9. In nucleotides, the CDR3 is TGTGCCAGCAGCACCCGGGACAGGCGCGACTCTGGAAACACCATATATTTT. It yields the protein CASSTRDRRDSGNTIYF.

This clonotype was detected many times. This chain joins TRBV6-1 and TRBJ1-5; no definite D call. Trimming took off 5 bases at V and 2 bases at J, with 7 bases between the two ends. This CDR3 is 13 amino acids long. CDR1 and CDR2 from the germline V gene are MNHNS and SASEGT. The CDR3 here is CASSSQGNQPQHF. The CDR3 nucleotides are TGTGCCAGCAGTAGCCAGGGCAATCAGCCCCAGCATTTT.

The rearrangement joins TRBV5-1 to TRBJ1-1, with 10 positions matching TRBD1. CDR1 is SGHRS and CDR2 is YFSETQ in the germline V gene. This CDR3 comprises 15 residues. V dropped 4 bases and J dropped 4; count of bases not matched to a gene: 7. The CDR3 nucleotides are TGCGCCAGCAGCCAAGGGACAGGGGCCCCCACTGAAGCTTTCTTT. It is translated as CASSQGTGAPTEAFF.

This clonotype was seen more than once but under ten times. The chain employs TRBV29-1 and TRBJ2-7, with D maybe TRBD1 (6 bases). Germline V gene sequence: CDR1 SQVTM, CDR2 ANQGSEA. Trimming stripped 6 bases from V and 0 bases from J, with 12 bases between. The CDR3 runs 13 residues. CDR3 nucleotides: TGCAGCGTGAGAGGGGGTAGCTCCTACGAGCAGTACTTC. Its translation: CSVRGGSSYEQYF.

CDR3 in amino acids: CASSNRDSSYNEQFF. For the CDR3, the DNA is TGTGCCAGCAGTAACAGGGATAGCTCCTACAATGAGCAGTTCTTC. The gene calls are TRBV27 and TRBJ2-1; a weak D match, TRBD1 (6 bases). This CDR3 contains 15 residues. Germline CDR1 reads MNHEY; CDR2 reads SMNVEV (reference sequence). Deletions cut 5 bases from V and 0 bases from J, with 11 bases between.

The chain is built from TRBV29-1 and TRBJ2-6; D not certain. Between the trimmed V and J ends, which lost 7 bases and 0 bases, there was a span of 13 bases. Germline loops: CDR1 SQVTM, CDR2 ANQGSEA. The CDR3 is 15 residues long. CDR3: CSAETWGSGANVLTF. The CDR3 DNA is TGCAGCGCCGAGACCTGGGGCTCTGGGGCCAACGTCCTGACTTTC.

The chain employs TRBV11-1 and TRBJ2-2, with 10 bases matching TRBD1. Germline lookup yields CDR1 SGHAT and CDR2 FQDESV (reference sequence). V shed 0 bases, J shed 3 bases, and the junction held 13 bases outside the gene matches. The CDR3 is 20 amino acids. For the CDR3, the DNA is TGTGCCAGCAGCTTAGCCCGGACAGGGGGGACTCAACGGGACACCGGGGAGCTGTTTTTT. Encoded protein: CASSLARTGGTQRDTGELFF.

The chain recombines TRBV5-1 with TRBJ1-5; maybe TRBD1 (6 bases). The CDR3 is 14 amino acids. Germline values: CDR1 SGHRS, CDR2 YFSETQ. V lost 0 bases, J lost 6 bases, and 10 bases lay in between. The CDR3: CASSLVGGLQPQHF. The CDR3 DNA reads as TGCGCCAGCAGCTTGGTCGGGGGCCTTCAGCCCCAGCATTTT.

The J gene is TRBJ2-1, the V gene TRBV5-6, with D tentatively TRBD1 (6 bases). The germline V gene encodes CDR1 SGHDT and CDR2 YYEEEE. The V end lost 2 bases, the J end lost 5 bases, and 11 bases lay between the germline ends. CDR3 length: 14 amino acids. The CDR3 bases are TGTGCCAGCAGCTTCTCGGCAGGGGACAATGAGCAGTTCTTC. This sequence encodes CASSFSAGDNEQFF. The complete variable domain, with remaining parts taken from reference TRBV5-6 and TRBJ2-1, reads DAGVTQSPTHLIKTRGQQVTLRCSPKSGHDTVSWYQQALGQGPQFIFQYYEEEERQRGNFPDRFSGHQFPNYSSELNVNALLLGDSALYLCASSFSAGDNEQFFGPGTRLTVL.

The V call is TRBV20-1, the J call TRBJ1-4; no clear D. From germline, CDR1 is DFQATT and CDR2 SNEGSKA (reference sequence). Trimming took off 6 bases at V and 4 bases at J, with 18 bases between the two ends. CDR3 size: 15 residues. This chain's CDR3 is CSAAFLGSFNEKLFF. The CDR3 nucleotides are TGCAGTGCAGCGTTCTTGGGGAGCTTTAATGAAAAACTGTTTTTT.

The chain carries TRBV9 and TRBJ2-1, with 7 bases aligning to TRBD2. This CDR3 contains 16 residues. With V trimmed by 3 bases and J by 1 base, 7 bases remained unmatched. Germline CDR1 is SGDLS and CDR2 is YYNGEE. The CDR3, as DNA: TGTGCCAGCAGCGAGGGAGGGGCTCCATCCTACAATGAGCAGTTCTTC. Its protein is CASSEGGAPSYNEQFF. The entire variable domain, with the rest obtained from reference TRBV9 and TRBJ2-1, is as follows: DSGVTQTPKHLITATGQRVTLRCSPRSGDLSVYWYQQSLDQGLQFLIQYYNGEERAKGNILERFSAQQFPDLHSELNLSSLELGDSALYFCASSEGGAPSYNEQFFGPGTRLTVL.

This clonotype has just a few counts. This rearrangement joins TRBV7-2 to TRBJ2-3; D perhaps matches TRBD2 (6 bases). Germline loops: CDR1 SGHTA, CDR2 FQGNSA. The CDR3 contains 17 residues. With 2 bases removed from V and 1 base from J, the gap between germline ends came to 16 bases. DNA of the CDR3: TGTGCCAGCAGCTTACTATGGGGGAGGACGGGCACAGATACGCAGTATTTT. It yields the protein CASSLLWGRTGTDTQYF.

This clonotype was seen many times. The V call is TRBV11-2, the J call TRBJ2-2; 13 bases match TRBD2. Germline V gene data show CDR1 as SGHAT and CDR2 as FQNNGV. V was pared by 3 bases and J by 3 bases, with 7 bases of the junction left unmatched. The CDR3 covers 18 residues. The CDR3 sequence is CASSFKTSGRKDTGELFF. CDR3 nucleotides: TGTGCCAGCAGCTTCAAGACTAGCGGGAGGAAGGACACCGGGGAGCTGTTTTTT.

This clonotype was observed many times. This chain uses TRBV7-2 with TRBJ2-7; D not certain. The CDR3 contains 14 residues. Germline values: CDR1 SGHTA, CDR2 FQGNSA. V was cut by 1 base and J by 2 bases, with 9 bases left in between. The CDR3 region has the DNA TGTGCCAGCAGCTTAGAGGACGGAACCTACGAGCAGTACTTC. It yields the protein CASSLEDGTYEQYF.

J is TRBJ2-7 and V is TRBV12-3 or TRBV12-4; the match to TRBD1 covers 9 bases. CDR3 length: 12 residues. V lost 5 bases and J lost 6; bases outside the gene matches: 2. CDR3 loop: CASSMTGGEQYF. CDR3 nucleotide sequence: TGTGCCAGCAGTATGACAGGGGGCGAGCAGTACTTC.

This chain uses TRBV28 with TRBJ2-3, with 11 bases identical to TRBD2. This CDR3 is 17 amino acids long. Germline V CDR1 and CDR2: MDHEN, SYDVKM. V was clipped by 5 bases and J by 2 bases; unmatched bases: 9. Here the CDR3 reads CASSIRLAGYFTDTQYF. In DNA, the CDR3 is TGTGCCAGCAGTATCAGACTAGCGGGATACTTCACAGATACGCAGTATTTT.

This clonotype has a handful of counts. CDR3 residues: CASSYFYRKDRGGEAFF. In DNA form, the CDR3 reads TGTGCCAGCAGTTACTTCTACCGAAAAGACAGGGGAGGCGAAGCTTTCTTT. The gene calls are TRBV6-5 and TRBJ1-1; TRBD1 matches at 8 bases. The germline V gene has CDR1 MNHEY and CDR2 SVGAGI. This CDR3 contains 17 residues. V lost 1 base, J lost 8 bases, and 15 bases stayed unmatched.

V gene TRBV20-1 combines with J gene TRBJ1-2, with D possibly matching TRBD1 (6 bases). The CDR3 runs 16 residues. Trimming removed 3 bases at V and 0 bases at J, with 17 bases between. The V gene's germline CDR1 is DFQATT and CDR2 SNEGSKA (reference sequence). The CDR3 region is CSASWLGGPPNYGYTF. Written as DNA, the CDR3 is TGCAGTGCTAGCTGGTTAGGGGGGCCACCTAACTATGGCTACACCTTC.

V and J are TRBV25-1 and TRBJ2-1; D uncertain. The ends were cut back, 3 bases at V and 0 bases at J, with 12 bases in the middle. Germline V gene lookup returns CDR1 MGHDK and CDR2 SYGVNS. The CDR3 is 16 residues long. CDR3 in DNA: TGTGCCAGCAGTGACTCCAAAATAAGCTCCTACAATGAGCAGTTCTTC. This encodes CASSDSKISSYNEQFF.

This clonotype occurred many times. The chain is built from TRBV12-3 or TRBV12-4 and TRBJ2-7; 9 nucleotides align to TRBD1. After removal of 5 bases from V and 0 bases from J, the junction contained 11 bases not matched to a gene. This CDR3 contains 17 residues. The CDR3 protein is CASSIDRGTTRSYEQYF. The CDR3 DNA sequence: TGTGCCAGCAGTATTGACAGGGGGACCACCCGCTCCTACGAGCAGTACTTC.